This TCR beta chain was recorded in a study of cytomegalovirus exposure and HLA in healthy donors. Findings of the study overall: Analysis performed later showed TCR beta chains linked to HLA being more clonally expanded than equally common others.

To note about this clone: Its cognate antigen is unknown.

Amplification used 60 Vbeta primers and 13 Jbeta primers. Sequencing was performed with immunoSEQ multiplex PCR; in TCRdb, only in-frame clones are kept and a portion is missing. Found here are about 160,000 clones, 80% of them singletons; the top ten hold 1.3%. Trimming removed 10 bases at V and 5 bases at J, with 17 bases between. CDR1 and CDR2 from the germline V gene are MNHEY and SMNVEV (reference sequence). The CDR3 sequence is 13 residues long. The material sequenced was PBMCs. The V call is TRBV27, the J call TRBJ2-5; D is possibly TRBD2 (5 bases). This clonotype was obtained from a woman between 45 and 60 years old in good health and CMV-seronegative. This chain's CDR3 is CATQRVGVETQYF. The CDR3, as DNA: TGTGCCACCCAGAGGGTGGGCGTGGAGACCCAGTACTTC.